The entry below describes one T cell receptor beta chain. What it recognizes is unknown. This entry is derived from a study of early stage breast cancer tumors. Study outcomes and limitations: Compared with adjacent normal breast, tumors showed around 2.5-fold denser, more clonal T cells.

Germline V gives CDR1 SGHTA, CDR2 FQGNSA. The CDR3 spans 16 residues. V lost 1 base and J lost 4, with 15 bases in between. TCRdb keeps only in-frame clones here, not all; method: immunoSEQ multiplex PCR. The sample lists some 15,000 clones, approximately 81% occurring once. The sample taken for sequencing was normal breast tissue next to the tumor. The rearrangement uses TRBV7-2 and TRBJ2-3; D may be TRBD2 (7 bases). The TCR sequence derives from a person in their fifties or sixties with breast cancer. CDR3 in DNA: TGTGCCAGCAGCTTAGGAGGGGGGAGGGCCGCAGATACGCAGTATTTT. This gives the protein CASSLGGGRAADTQYF.